The rows below give T cell receptor beta chains drawn from one sample of a study of T cell responses to AZD1222 COVID-19 vaccine. The table came from immunoSEQ multiplex PCR; TCRdb's copy has only in-frame clones and leaves some out. The sample records 130,000 or so clones, approximately 88% being singletons. The sample consisted of peripheral blood, taken on day 0 of AZD1222 vaccination. All receptors derive from an adult in good health. Each CDR3 is given with its conserved first and last residue. A D gene is named only where the DNA matches it firmly. The listing skips clone size in some rows; elsewhere it reads once, few, many or a size class.

cdr3_length | j_call | d_call | v_call | clone_size | cdr3_aa | cdr3_nt
15 | TRBJ1-2 | TRBD1 | TRBV19 | NA | CASSTVIGTVVGYTF | TGTGCCAGTAGTACCGTAATCGGGACAGTAGTAGGCTACACCTTC
16 | TRBJ1-6 | NA | TRBV27 | NA | CASSPPGASYNSPLHF | TGTGCCAGCAGCCCCCCGGGGGCCAGTTATAATTCACCCCTCCACTTT
15 | TRBJ1-2 | NA | TRBV6-2/TRBV6-3 | NA | CASSAGQSANYGYTF | TGTGCCAGCAGTGCCGGGCAGAGCGCTAACTATGGCTACACCTTC
16 | TRBJ1-3 | NA | TRBV5-1 | NA | CASSLAPLGGGNTIYF | TGCGCCAGCAGCTTGGCCCCGCTCGGCGGTGGAAACACCATATATTTT
15 | TRBJ1-2 | NA | TRBV4-2 | NA | CASSQESAGNYGYTF | TGTGCCAGCAGCCAAGAAAGTGCCGGTAACTATGGCTACACCTTC
12 | TRBJ1-2 | NA | TRBV18 | NA | CASSQDDYGYTF | TGTGCCAGCTCACAAGACGACTATGGCTACACCTTC
11 | TRBJ2-7 | NA | TRBV6-5 | NA | CASRTTYEQYF | TGTGCCAGCAGAACTACCTACGAGCAGTACTTC
14 | TRBJ1-2 | TRBD1 | TRBV19 | NA | CASSAGTGTYGYTF | TGTGCCAGTAGCGCCGGGACAGGGACCTATGGCTACACCTTC
15 | TRBJ2-1 | TRBD2 | TRBV9 | NA | CASSDGTSGSNEQFF | TGTGCCAGCAGCGACGGGACTAGCGGGAGCAATGAGCAGTTCTTC
15 | TRBJ1-5 | NA | TRBV6-2/TRBV6-3 | NA | CASSYLGPGNQPQHF | TGTGCCAGCAGTTACTTGGGACCTGGTAATCAGCCCCAGCATTTT
13 | TRBJ1-6 | NA | TRBV6-2/TRBV6-3 | once | CASSYIRNSPLHF | TGTGCCAGCAGTTACATACGGAATTCACCCCTCCACTTT
13 | TRBJ2-4 | TRBD2 | TRBV6-2/TRBV6-3 | NA | CASSSRVAGTLYF | TGTGCCAGCAGTTCCCGGGTAGCGGGGACCCTTTACTTC
13 | TRBJ1-2 | NA | TRBV5-1 | NA | CASSLESSYGYTF | TGCGCCAGCAGCTTGGAGAGCAGCTACGGCTACACCTTC
13 | TRBJ2-7 | NA | TRBV29-1 | NA | CSVVDSFQGEQYF | TGCAGCGTTGTCGATTCCTTCCAGGGCGAGCAGTACTTC
18 | TRBJ2-3 | TRBD2 | TRBV9 | NA | CASSVKGSGGAETDTQYF | TGTGCCAGCAGCGTTAAGGGTAGCGGGGGGGCCGAAACAGATACGCAGTATTTT
16 | TRBJ2-3 | NA | TRBV7-2 | NA | CASSLARGAGTDTQYF | TGTGCCAGCAGCTTAGCTCGGGGGGCAGGCACAGATACGCAGTATTTT
13 | TRBJ2-7 | NA | TRBV7-8 | NA | CASSKGHIYEQYF | TGTGCCAGCAGCAAGGGACACATTTACGAGCAGTACTTC
13 | TRBJ2-6 | NA | TRBV27 | NA | CASSLRGANVLTF | TGTGCCAGCAGCCTACGTGGGGCCAACGTCCTGACTTTC
17 | TRBJ2-2 | TRBD2 | TRBV5-7 | NA | CASSLACGGRSTGELFF | TGTGCCAGCAGCTTGGCCTGTGGCGGGAGAAGCACCGGGGAGCTGTTTTTT
14 | TRBJ1-2 | NA | TRBV4-1 | NA | CASSQATSAVGYTF | TGCGCCAGCAGCCAGGCGACATCTGCGGTTGGCTACACCTTC
14 | TRBJ2-1 | TRBD2 | TRBV10-3 | NA | CAISGSGGNNEQFF | TGTGCCATCAGTGGAAGCGGGGGAAACAATGAGCAGTTCTTC
13 | TRBJ1-2 | NA | TRBV24-1 | NA | CATSPGGVGGYTF | TGTGCCACCAGCCCTGGGGGGGTTGGTGGCTACACCTTC
12 | TRBJ2-7 | NA | TRBV28 | NA | CASSLSSYEQYF | TGTGCCAGCAGTTTATCATCCTACGAGCAGTACTTC
14 | TRBJ1-3 | NA | TRBV6-5 | once | CASRTLGTGNTIYF | TGTGCCAGCAGGACCTTGGGGACTGGAAACACCATATATTTT
14 | TRBJ2-7 | NA | TRBV3-1/TRBV3-2 | NA | CASRERQRLGEQYF | TGTGCCAGCAGGGAAAGACAGAGGTTGGGCGAGCAGTACTTC
15 | TRBJ2-1 | NA | TRBV9 | NA | CASSVGGSHYNEQFF | TGTGCCAGCAGCGTAGGCGGGTCCCACTACAATGAGCAGTTCTTC
17 | TRBJ1-4 | TRBD1 | TRBV4-3 | NA | CASSQGVGTGNNEKLFF | TGCGCCAGCAGCCAAGGGGTAGGGACAGGGAATAATGAAAAACTGTTTTTT
14 | TRBJ2-1 | NA | TRBV5-1 | few | CASSLEHKGSEQFF | TGCGCCAGCAGCTTGGAGCACAAAGGGTCCGAGCAGTTCTTC
13 | TRBJ1-5 | NA | TRBV18 | once | CASSPLSNQPQHF | TGTGCCAGCTCACCACTTAGCAATCAGCCCCAGCATTTT
15 | TRBJ2-6 | NA | TRBV11-2 | NA | CASSRSGSGANVLTF | TGTGCCAGCAGCCGAAGCGGGTCAGGGGCCAACGTCCTGACTTTC
16 | TRBJ2-3 | TRBD2 | TRBV9 | once | CASNPQGLATTDTQYF | TGTGCCAGCAACCCACAGGGACTAGCTACCACAGATACGCAGTATTTT
15 | TRBJ1-6 | NA | TRBV6-5 | NA | CASSYLGSYNSPLHF | TGTGCCAGCAGTTACTTGGGTTCCTATAATTCACCCCTCCACTTT